These 5 T cell receptor beta chains came from one sample sequenced in a study of monozygotic twins with inflammatory bowel disease. Reprocessing the 5' RACE reads, TCRdb reports a single entry for every CDR3 protein and omits DNA. This sample lists a few hundred thousand distinct CDR3 sequences; its ten largest clones have 1.6%. Sequences were obtained from blood. The source of these receptors is a human donor with ulcerative colitis or Crohn's disease, or a healthy co-twin of an affected twin (not recorded which).

The chain uses TRBV20-1 and TRBJ1-1; TCRdb calls TRBD1, which cannot be checked without DNA. Germline CDR1 is DFQATT and CDR2 is SNEGSKA (reference sequence). This CDR3 contains 17 residues. The CDR3 sequence: CSASAGNEILGNTEAFF.

The V call is TRBV5-1, the J call TRBJ2-2. This CDR3 contains 15 residues. The germline V gene has CDR1 SGHRS and CDR2 YFSETQ. The CDR3 here is CASSLAGENTGELFF.

V is TRBV5-6 and J is TRBJ2-1; TCRdb's assignment of TRBD1 cannot be checked, as there is no DNA. This CDR3 is 18 amino acids long. In germline, CDR1 is SGHDT, CDR2 YYEEEE. The CDR3 here is CASSVPKGTGGSYNEQFF. Full variable domain (outside the CDR3, taken from reference TRBV5-6 and TRBJ2-1): DAGVTQSPTHLIKTRGQQVTLRCSPKSGHDTVSWYQQALGQGPQFIFQYYEEEERQRGNFPDRFSGHQFPNYSSELNVNALLLGDSALYLCASSVPKGTGGSYNEQFFGPGTRLTVL.

V and J are TRBV5-8 and TRBJ1-5; the TCRdb D gene call, TRBD1, has no DNA to confirm it. Per the germline V gene, CDR1 is SGHTS and CDR2 is YDEGEE. The CDR3 length is 15 residues. CDR3 sequence: CASSLIGGGNQPQHF.

The V gene is TRBV20-1, the J gene TRBJ1-4; with no DNA, the TCRdb D assignment of TRBD1 cannot be verified. CDR1 and CDR2 (germline): DFQATT, SNEGSKA (reference sequence). This CDR3 comprises 13 residues. CDR3 sequence: CSAPPQGQEKLFF.